This entry is about one T cell receptor beta chain. The antigen this receptor binds is unknown. No much larger clonotype is one base removed from it; base qualities were not supplied. These data come from a study of T cell changes during pregnancy in multiple sclerosis (dated by TCRdb to the late 2010s). For context, the study as a whole: The study examined how the T cell repertoire changed over the course of pregnancy in women with multiple sclerosis.

Looking up the germline V gene (reference sequence) yields CDR1 MNHNY and CDR2 SVGAGI. V is pruned by 7 bases and J by 3 bases, leaving 6 bases of the junction without a gene match. The cysteine opens and the phenylalanine closes a CDR3 of 15 amino acids. This entry keeps only the CDR3 DNA: 45 bases, framed from base 1. The library was made by the immunoSEQ multiplex PCR assay. TCRdb limited this immuneACCESS table to in-frame rearrangements with V and J called. A share of clones is missing; checked studies link under half to unresolved V genes, and the rest is unexplained. This sample gives around 42,000 clones in total; about 91% of them show up just once. Clones ranked in the top ten supply less than 0.9% of the sample.

This chain joins TRBV6-6 to TRBJ1-5; TRBD1 agrees with 10 junctional bases. This sample comprised CD4+ T cells from peripheral blood mononuclear cells, obtained in the third trimester of pregnancy. The receptor's source is a female donor with multiple sclerosis, enrolled in a pregnancy study. The DNA sequence is as follows: TGTGCCAGCAACACGGGACAGGGGTTCAATCAGCCCCAGCATTTT. Its protein product is CASNTGQGFNQPQHF.